Each of the 5 T cell receptor beta chains below was sequenced from the same sample in a study of T-cell reconstitution after alpha-beta-depleted transplantation in children. As it was prepared, the TCRbeta library received unique molecular identifiers. In TCRdb, the PCR reads were re-called with MiXCR into one record per CDR3 protein. The data contain about 460,000 distinct CDR3 sequences, about 10% of them seen just once; the ten biggest clones take up roughly 2%. Sample: PBMCs, taken before TCRalphabeta/CD19-depleted stem cell transplant. These receptors originate from a child aged 2-15 years with inherited bone marrow failure, due to receive a stem cell transplant.

Many counts were recorded for this clonotype. The chain employs TRBV18 and TRBJ2-3; 13 nucleotides match TRBD2. V trimming: 1 base; J trimming: 6 bases; junction bases outside the gene matches: 13. Germline loops: CDR1 KGHSH, CDR2 LQKENI. The CDR3 loop spans 19 amino acids. Here the CDR3 DNA reads TGTGCCAGCTCACCACTCCCAAAAACTAGCGGGAGGGCCAGGGATACGCAGTATTTT. Protein product: CASSPLPKTSGRARDTQYF.

This clonotype was detected ten times or more. The chain couples TRBV27 to TRBJ2-7; tentative D call: TRBD2 (6 bases). V was clipped by 2 bases and J by 3 bases, with 11 bases between them. The CDR3 consists of 14 residues. In germline, CDR1 is MNHEY, CDR2 SMNVEV (reference sequence). CDR3 in amino acids: CASSLPGAYYEQYF. CDR3 nucleotide sequence: TGTGCCAGCAGTTTACCGGGAGCTTACTACGAGCAGTACTTC.

The chain recombines TRBV6-2 or TRBV6-3 with TRBJ2-7; TRBD1 or TRBD2 may be the D gene (5 bases each). Germline values: CDR1 MNHEY, CDR2 SVGEGT. This CDR3 spans 13 amino acids. V was clipped by 8 bases and J by 2 bases, with 13 bases between them. CDR3 amino acids: CASGSGTPYEQYF. The DNA of the CDR3 is TGTGCCAGCGGTTCAGGGACCCCCTACGAGCAGTACTTC.

As concerns this clonotype: One end of the junction does not line up with germline, which may come from a read error. The chain is built from TRBV6-1 and TRBJ1-1; TRBD1 might be the D (5 bases). This CDR3 contains 14 residues. Looked up from germline, CDR1 is MNHNS and CDR2 is SASEGT. CDR3 DNA: TGTGCCTGCAGACCTCAGGGATTGAACACTGAAGCTTTCTTT. Translation gives CACRPQGLNTEAFF.

The DNA for the CDR3 is TGCAGTGCGTACCCCTCGGCTAGCGGATTCTACGAGCAGTACTTC. Translation gives CSAYPSASGFYEQYF. The V and J genes are TRBV20-1 and TRBJ2-7; 7 bases align to TRBD2. The CDR3 runs 15 residues. Trimming at V came to 6 bases and at J to 3 bases, leaving 14 bases not matched to a gene. Germline assignment: CDR1 DFQATT and CDR2 SNEGSKA (reference sequence).